The clone carrying this T cell receptor (beta chain) was observed a handful of times. This specimen belongs to a study of beta chain features in type 1 diabetes. A heparinised blood draw that averaged about 100 mL was obtained once from each donor. What was sequenced were expressed TCRB transcripts, since all of the isolated RNA had been reverse transcribed. This table comes from immunoSEQ multiplex PCR, and its TCRdb copy is limited to in-frame clones, with some not included. Here the sample spans about 180,000 clones, about 13% being singletons. Trimming took off 5 bases at V and 1 base at J, with 6 bases between the two ends. This CDR3 contains 11 residues. Germline assignment: CDR1 GTSNPN and CDR2 SVGIG (reference sequence).

Input material: central memory CD4+ T cells from blood. This TCR came from a woman under 30 in good health. J is TRBJ2-7 and V is TRBV30; possibly TRBD1 for D (6 bases). The CDR3 region has the DNA TGTGCCTGGGGACAGTCCTACGAGCAGTACTTC. Translation gives CAWGQSYEQYF.